The clone carrying this T cell receptor (beta chain) was detected a few times. The antigen remains unidentified. This entry comes from a study of breast tumors, draining lymph nodes, adjacent tissues. Study-wide results and limits: That most tumor T cells come from lymph nodes remained unproven. Compared with lymph nodes, tumors were less diverse; compared with nontumor tissue, more. Compared with basal-like, luminal-like tumors shared significantly more repertoire with nontumor tissue.

MiXCR, run by TCRdb on the multiplex PCR reads, gives a single entry per CDR3 protein. Seen here are 250,000 or so distinct CDR3 sequences, around 31% observed once, and the top ten hold more than 1%. Samples came from axillary lymph nodes draining the breast cancer. V dropped 4 bases and J dropped 5; count of bases not matched to a gene: 7. CDR1 is MNHEY, CDR2 SMNVEV, per germline (reference sequence). CDR3 length equals 14 residues. The sequence was obtained from a female donor with breast cancer. Some clones in this sample may be carry-over from other donors' samples. The rearrangement links TRBV27 to TRBJ2-5; TRBD1 agrees at 7 bases. The sequencing sample was made of axillary lymph node tissue. DNA of the CDR3: TGTGCCAGCAGTTACACTATAGGGGGCGAGACCCAGTACTTC. It codes for CASSYTIGGETQYF.